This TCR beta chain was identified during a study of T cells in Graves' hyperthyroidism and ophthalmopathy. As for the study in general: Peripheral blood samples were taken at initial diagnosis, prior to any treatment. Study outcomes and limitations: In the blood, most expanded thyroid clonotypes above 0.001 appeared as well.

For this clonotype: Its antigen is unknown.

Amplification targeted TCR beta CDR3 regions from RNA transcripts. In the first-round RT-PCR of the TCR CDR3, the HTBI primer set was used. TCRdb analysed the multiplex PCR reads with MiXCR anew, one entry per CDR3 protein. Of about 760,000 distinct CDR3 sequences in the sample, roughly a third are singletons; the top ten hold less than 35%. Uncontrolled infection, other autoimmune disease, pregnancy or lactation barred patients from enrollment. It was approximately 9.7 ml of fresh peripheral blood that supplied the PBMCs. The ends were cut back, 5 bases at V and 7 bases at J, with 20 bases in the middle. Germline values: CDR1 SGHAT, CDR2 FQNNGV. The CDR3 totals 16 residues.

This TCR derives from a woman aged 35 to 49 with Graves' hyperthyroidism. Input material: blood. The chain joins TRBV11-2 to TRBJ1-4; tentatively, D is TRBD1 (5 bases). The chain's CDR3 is CASSPWDLGGGEKLFF. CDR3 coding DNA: TGTGCCAGCAGCCCATGGGATTTGGGGGGAGGTGAAAAACTGTTTTTT. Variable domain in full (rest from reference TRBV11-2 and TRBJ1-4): EAGVAQSPRYKIIEKRQSVAFWCNPISGHATLYWYQQILGQGPKLLIQFQNNGVVDDSQLPKDRFSAERLKGVDSTLKIQPAKLEDSAVYLCASSPWDLGGGEKLFFGSGTQLSVL.